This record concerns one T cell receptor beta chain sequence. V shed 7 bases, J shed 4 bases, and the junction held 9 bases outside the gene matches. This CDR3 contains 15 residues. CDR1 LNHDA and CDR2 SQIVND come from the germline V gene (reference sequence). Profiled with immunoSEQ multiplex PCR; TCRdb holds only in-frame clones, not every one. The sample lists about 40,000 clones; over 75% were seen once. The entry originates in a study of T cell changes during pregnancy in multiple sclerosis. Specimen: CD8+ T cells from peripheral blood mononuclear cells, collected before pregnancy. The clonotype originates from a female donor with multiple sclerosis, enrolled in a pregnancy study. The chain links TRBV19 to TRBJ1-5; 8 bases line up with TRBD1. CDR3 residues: CASTPGQAFNQPQHF. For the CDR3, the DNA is TGTGCCAGTACTCCGGGACAGGCCTTTAATCAGCCCCAGCATTTT. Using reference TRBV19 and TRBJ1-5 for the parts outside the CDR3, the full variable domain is DGGITQSPKYLFRKEGQNVTLSCEQNLNHDAMYWYRQDPGQGLRLIYYSQIVNDFQKGDIAEGYSVSREKKESFPLTVTSAQKNPTAFYLCASTPGQAFNQPQHFGDGTRLSIL.